The 22 T cell receptor beta chains presented below share a single source sample, sequenced in a study of blood T cell repertoires in COVID-19. Sequencing used immunoSEQ multiplex PCR; TCRdb keeps in-frame clones, though not all of them. The data contain fewer than 200,000 clones, approximately 80% of them singletons. The sequenced sample was peripheral blood. The receptors come from a human donor in a cohort sampled during active COVID-19.

This clone was picked up one time. The chain combines TRBV13 with TRBJ1-2; D is uncertain. The CDR3 extends over 15 amino acids. Trimming took 5 bases from V and 7 from J, leaving 20 bases between them. Germline assignment: CDR1 PRHDT and CDR2 FYEKMQ (reference sequence). DNA for the CDR3: TGTGCCAGCAGCCCAAGCGGTTGGGAGAAAGGTGGCTACACCTTC. It specifies CASSPSGWEKGGYTF.

The V call is TRBV5-4, the J call TRBJ2-1, with a weak D call TRBD2 (6 bases). Germline values: CDR1 SGHNT, CDR2 YYREEE (reference sequence). The CDR3 has 16 residues. V shed 0 bases and J shed 4 bases, with 14 bases lying between them. The CDR3 region is CASSLVTGESYNEQFF. The CDR3 region has the DNA TGTGCCAGCAGCTTGGTTACGGGGGAATCTTACAATGAGCAGTTCTTC.

The chain couples TRBV19 to TRBJ2-1, with 8 positions matching TRBD2. The CDR3 loop spans 19 amino acids. Germline CDR1 and CDR2: LNHDA and SQIVND (reference sequence). The V and J ends lost 1 base and 4 bases, in that order; junction bases with no gene match: 15. The CDR3 DNA follows: TGTGCCAGTAGTATAGGAGGGACTAGTCATTTCGGCCTTTACAATGAGCAGTTCTTC. This sequence encodes CASSIGGTSHFGLYNEQFF.

The V call is TRBV19, the J call TRBJ1-2; unclear D gene. Per germline, CDR1 LNHDA and CDR2 SQIVND (reference sequence). Trimming removed 3 bases at V and 2 bases at J, with 13 bases between. This CDR3 is built from 15 residues. CDR3 protein: CASSIRGAGNYGYTF. The CDR3 coding sequence is TGTGCCAGTAGTATTCGAGGAGCCGGGAACTATGGCTACACCTTC.

This sequence joins TRBV6-1 and TRBJ2-3; 9 bases match TRBD1. CDR1 and CDR2 from the germline V gene are MNHNS and SASEGT. Trimming at V came to 0 bases and at J to 6 bases, leaving 7 bases not matched to a gene. This CDR3 is built from 16 residues. CDR3 residues: CASSEATGQGYDTQYF. DNA for the CDR3: TGTGCCAGCAGTGAAGCAACGGGACAGGGATACGATACGCAGTATTTT.

The rearrangement links TRBV25-1 to TRBJ1-3, with D perhaps TRBD1 (5 bases). CDR3 length: 14 residues. V was clipped by 2 bases and J by 4 bases, with 9 bases between them. Germline-derived CDR1 and CDR2 are MGHDK and SYGVNS. CDR3 nucleotide sequence: TGTGCCAGCAGTGAAACAGGTAGAGGAAACACCATATATTTT. Translation gives CASSETGRGNTIYF.

The V call is TRBV6-5, the J call TRBJ1-5, with D unclear. V was trimmed by 2 bases and J by 9 bases, leaving 5 bases between them. The germline gives CDR1 MNHEY, CDR2 SVGAGI. CDR3 length: 11 residues. The chain's CDR3 is CASSYLRPQHF. The CDR3 nucleotides are TGTGCCAGCAGTTACCTACGGCCCCAGCATTTT.

This clone was seen only a few times. The chain recombines TRBV9 with TRBJ2-7; D not resolved. V gave up 0 bases and J gave up 5 bases, with 9 bases separating them. Germline loops: CDR1 SGDLS, CDR2 YYNGEE. The CDR3 runs to 13 residues. The CDR3 loop reads CASSVGTSHEQYF. In nucleotides, the CDR3 is TGTGCCAGCAGCGTAGGAACATCCCACGAGCAGTACTTC.

This rearrangement joins TRBV24-1 to TRBJ1-5; 7 positions match TRBD1. The CDR3 is made up of 16 amino acids. Trimming at V came to 3 bases and at J to 2 bases, leaving 6 bases not matched to a gene. Germline V gives CDR1 KGHDR, CDR2 SFDVKD. CDR3 sequence reads: CATSDTPTGGNQPQHF. CDR3 DNA sequence: TGTGCCACCAGTGATACCCCTACAGGGGGCAATCAGCCCCAGCATTTT.

The genes are TRBV3-1 (or the pseudogene TRBV3-2) and TRBJ1-3; D is unclear. CDR1 and CDR2 from the germline V gene are LGHDT and YNNKEL (reference sequence). This CDR3 is 15 amino acids long. Trimming took 1 base from V and 0 from J, leaving 7 bases between them. The CDR3, as DNA: TGTGCCAGCAGCCAAGCGCCCGGCTCTGGAAACACCATATATTTT. Translation gives CASSQAPGSGNTIYF.

V and J are TRBV4-2 and TRBJ1-2; D unresolved. Germline assignment: CDR1 LGHNA and CDR2 YNFKEQ. V shed 0 bases and J shed 7 bases, with 15 bases lying between them. The CDR3 has 15 residues. CDR3 coding DNA: TGTGCCAGCAGCCAAGATGCGGTTCCTTCTGTTGGCTACACCTTC. Translating gives CASSQDAVPSVGYTF.

The V gene is TRBV5-1, the J gene TRBJ1-2, with 10 bases that match TRBD1. The germline gives CDR1 SGHRS, CDR2 YFSETQ. V lost 1 base and J lost 4; bases outside the gene matches: 10. The CDR3 has 17 residues. The CDR3 region is CASSLLEGQGTVYGYTF. CDR3 nucleotides: TGCGCCAGCAGCTTGCTTGAGGGACAGGGGACCGTCTATGGCTACACCTTC.

The V gene is TRBV5-6, the J gene TRBJ1-4; no definite D call. The CDR3 contains 14 residues. Between the trimmed V and J ends, which lost 0 bases and 8 bases, there was a span of 11 bases. The germline V gene has CDR1 SGHDT and CDR2 YYEEEE. CDR3 region: CASSLGQTREKLFF. The CDR3 DNA reads as TGTGCCAGCAGCTTGGGTCAGACTCGAGAAAAACTGTTTTTT. Variable domain in full (rest from reference TRBV5-6 and TRBJ1-4): DAGVTQSPTHLIKTRGQQVTLRCSPKSGHDTVSWYQQALGQGPQFIFQYYEEEERQRGNFPDRFSGHQFPNYSSELNVNALLLGDSALYLCASSLGQTREKLFFGSGTQLSVL.

The V and J genes are TRBV4-2 and TRBJ2-7, with 7 nucleotides matching TRBD2. This CDR3 contains 16 residues. Germline values: CDR1 LGHNA, CDR2 YNFKEQ. Losses at the gene ends were 0 bases for V and 2 bases for J; bases not matched to a gene: 7. The CDR3 loop is CASSQEISGLTYEQYF. CDR3 DNA: TGTGCCAGCAGCCAAGAAATTAGCGGGTTGACCTACGAGCAGTACTTC.

The chain is built from TRBV2 and TRBJ2-5, with D perhaps TRBD1 (6 bases). Germline CDR1 SNHLY, CDR2 FYNNEI. Trimming took off 5 bases at V and 4 bases at J, with 23 bases between the two ends. The CDR3 has 17 amino acids. CDR3 loop: CASSSLLDSLMGETQYF. Here the CDR3 DNA reads TGTGCCAGCAGTTCCCTCCTGGACAGCCTAATGGGAGAGACCCAGTACTTC.

The chain recombines TRBV9 with TRBJ2-2; perhaps TRBD2 as D (6 bases). V was clipped by 3 bases and J by 0 bases, with 15 bases between them. Germline V gene lookup returns CDR1 SGDLS and CDR2 YYNGEE. The CDR3 has 17 residues. The CDR3, as DNA: TGTGCCAGCAGCGCAAGGAGGGCAGGGACGAACACCGGGGAGCTGTTTTTT. This translates into CASSARRAGTNTGELFF.

The CDR3, as DNA: TGTGCCAGCAGCTCCTCGACAGGGCTGAACATTGGAAACACCATATATTTT. It yields the protein CASSSSTGLNIGNTIYF. The chain links TRBV9 to TRBJ1-3; TRBD1 matches at 7 bases. The CDR3 covers 17 residues. Germline V gene sequence: CDR1 SGDLS, CDR2 YYNGEE. V was clipped by 4 bases and J by 3 bases; unmatched bases: 13. Full variable domain (outside the CDR3, taken from reference TRBV9 and TRBJ1-3): DSGVTQTPKHLITATGQRVTLRCSPRSGDLSVYWYQQSLDQGLQFLIQYYNGEERAKGNILERFSAQQFPDLHSELNLSSLELGDSALYFCASSSSTGLNIGNTIYFGEGSWLTVV.

The V gene is TRBV15, the J gene TRBJ1-4; 9 bases agree with TRBD1. CDR1 and CDR2 (germline): LNHNV, YYDKDF (reference sequence). J lost 3 bases, V lost 0 bases, and 8 bases had no gene match. The length of the CDR3 is 18 residues. The CDR3: CATSRDPTGGTSNEKLFF. CDR3 nucleotide sequence: TGTGCCACCAGCAGAGATCCGACAGGGGGGACGTCTAATGAAAAACTGTTTTTT.

The chain recombines TRBV15 with TRBJ2-1, with D maybe TRBD1 (6 bases). Trimming cost V 0 bases and J 0 bases, with 9 bases left between them. The CDR3 is 16 amino acids. Germline loops: CDR1 LNHNV, CDR2 YYDKDF (reference sequence). DNA for the CDR3: TGTGCCACCAGCAGAGAGGGGGCTGCCTCCTACAATGAGCAGTTCTTC. Translation gives CATSREGAASYNEQFF.

This clone was counted at least ten times. This sample includes further DNA sequences coding for the same CDR3. The J gene is TRBJ1-1, the V gene TRBV5-1; D is unresolved. Trimming left V 5 bases short and J 0 bases short, with 5 bases between. This CDR3 is 12 amino acids long. From germline, CDR1 is SGHRS and CDR2 YFSETQ. The CDR3 spells CASRHMNTEAFF. In DNA form, the CDR3 reads TGCGCCAGCAGACACATGAACACTGAAGCTTTCTTT. Together with reference TRBV5-1 and TRBJ1-1, the CDR3 gives the full variable domain: KAGVTQTPRYLIKTRGQQVTLSCSPISGHRSVSWYQQTPGQGLQFLFEYFSETQRNKGNFPGRFSGRQFSNSRSEMNVSTLELGDSALYLCASRHMNTEAFFGQGTRLTVV.

The genes are TRBV7-9 and TRBJ2-7; 10 nucleotides line up with TRBD1. V lost 3 bases to trimming and J lost 2 bases; unmatched junction nucleotides: 4. The germline CDR1 and CDR2 sequences are SEHNR and FQNEAQ (reference sequence). The CDR3 consists of 15 residues. CDR3 sequence: CASSFRGQGTYEQYF. The CDR3 DNA follows: TGTGCCAGCAGCTTTAGGGGACAGGGGACCTACGAGCAGTACTTC.

V is TRBV18 and J is TRBJ2-6, with unresolved D. Per the germline V gene, CDR1 is KGHSH and CDR2 is LQKENI. The CDR3 runs to 16 residues. Trimming cost V 3 bases and J 0 bases, with 9 bases left between them. The chain's CDR3 is CASSPTRHSGANVLTF. CDR3 DNA: TGTGCCAGCTCACCTACGCGCCACTCTGGGGCCAACGTCCTGACTTTC.